This T cell receptor (beta chain) appears in the sequencing data of a study of blood T cell repertoires in COVID-19. Whole-study context: From the United States, Italy and Spain came samples of acute and convalescent COVID-19. The analysed material was cDNA or gDNA that came from T cells, B-cell-depleted T cells, or PBMCs.

Original processing notes: Estimation of nucleated cell counts was performed using reference gene primer amplification. Sequencing was performed with immunoSEQ multiplex PCR; in TCRdb, only in-frame clones are kept and a portion is missing. The DNA was the basis for D and trimming; V, J and clone size are from that table. The table includes 150,000 or so clones, approximately 90% detected once. Germline V gives CDR1 SGHNT, CDR2 YYREEE (reference sequence). V lost 4 bases and J lost 4; bases outside the gene matches: 7. CDR3 length: 15 amino acids. The chain links TRBV5-4 to TRBJ2-1; 8 bases agree with TRBD1. The clonotype comes from a man between 18 and 35 years old with acute or convalescent COVID-19. Source material: peripheral blood. This CDR3 is CASSQGQGIYNEQFF. Here the CDR3 DNA reads TGTGCCAGCAGCCAAGGACAGGGAATATACAATGAGCAGTTCTTC.